The 10 T cell receptor beta chains given below trace back to one sample, sequenced in a study of blood T cell dynamics during melanoma immunotherapy. The table came from immunoSEQ multiplex PCR; TCRdb's copy has only in-frame clones and leaves some out. Of about 16,000 clones detected, roughly nine tenths appear once; the ten largest clones hold less than 2%. As for time point: pre-treatment baseline. The sequencing here drew on blood, taken from a patient treated with checkpoint blockade. The receptors come from a human donor with melanoma.

The chain recombines TRBV6-5 with TRBJ1-1; no definite D call. Trimming removed 4 bases from V and 11 bases from J, with 17 bases in between. In germline, CDR1 is MNHEY, CDR2 SVGAGI. The CDR3 consists of 13 residues. This CDR3 reads CASSFPSSKEAFF. The CDR3 coding sequence is TGTGCCAGCAGTTTTCCGTCTAGCAAGGAGGCTTTCTTT.

The chain links TRBV7-3 to TRBJ2-5, with 9 bases fitting TRBD1. The trim removed 5 bases at V and 4 bases at J, leaving 8 bases unmatched. Germline V lookup: CDR1 SGHTA, CDR2 FQGTGA. This CDR3 contains 15 residues. The CDR3 sequence: CASSLGTGIGETQYF. The CDR3 region has the DNA TGTGCCAGCAGCCTCGGGACAGGGATCGGAGAGACCCAGTACTTC. The full variable domain, in which reference TRBV7-3 and TRBJ2-5 provide the parts outside the CDR3, is GAGVSQTPSNKVTEKGKYVELRCDPISGHTALYWYRQSLGQGPEFLIYFQGTGAADDSGLPNDRFFAVRPEGSVSTLKIQRTERGDSAVYLCASSLGTGIGETQYFGPGTRLLVL.

The genes are TRBV29-1 and TRBJ1-2; TRBD1 is a possible D gene (6 bases). CDR3 length equals 14 residues. V was pared by 5 bases and J by 0 bases, with 13 bases between. The V gene's germline CDR1 is SQVTM and CDR2 ANQGSEA. CDR3 sequence (DNA): TGCAGCGTTCCGGACAGCAGAGCTAACTATGGCTACACCTTC. It encodes CSVPDSRANYGYTF.

This sequence joins TRBV28 and TRBJ1-4; D ambiguous. The ends were cut back, 4 bases at V and 4 bases at J, with 10 bases in the middle. The CDR3 runs to 14 residues. The germline V gene encodes CDR1 MDHEN and CDR2 SYDVKM. The CDR3 reads CASSSRSLNEKLFF. CDR3 sequence (DNA): TGTGCCAGCAGTTCCCGTTCGCTTAATGAAAAACTGTTTTTT.

This chain connects TRBV7-2 to TRBJ2-5, with 15 bases identical to TRBD2. The CDR3 extends over 18 amino acids. Trimming took 4 bases from V and 2 from J; bases not matched to a gene: 8. CDR1 is SGHTA, CDR2 FQGNSA, per germline. This CDR3 is CASSSGLAGGRRQETQYF. The CDR3 nucleotides are TGTGCCAGCAGCTCCGGACTAGCGGGGGGGCGGCGGCAAGAGACCCAGTACTTC.

The chain is built from TRBV10-3 and TRBJ2-1, with 11 bases fitting TRBD2. The CDR3 totals 13 residues. J lost 10 bases, V lost 4 bases, and 3 bases had no gene match. CDR1 and CDR2 from the germline V gene are ENHRY and SYGVKD. The DNA for the CDR3 is TGTGCCATCAGTGCACTAGCGGGGGAGGAGCAGTTCTTC. It codes for CAISALAGEEQFF.

The V gene is TRBV4-2, the J gene TRBJ1-1; 9 positions agree with TRBD1. The CDR3 extends over 16 amino acids. Germline loops: CDR1 LGHNA, CDR2 YNFKEQ. V lost 4 bases to trimming and J lost 0 bases; unmatched junction nucleotides: 6. The CDR3 loop is CASSLSTGGVNTEAFF. CDR3 coding DNA: TGTGCCAGCAGCCTATCAACAGGGGGCGTGAACACTGAAGCTTTCTTT.

This clone has a handful of counts. The chain employs TRBV5-6 and TRBJ1-2; D is possibly TRBD1 (6 bases). Trimming shortened V by 2 bases and J by 8 bases, and 13 bases separated the two germline ends. CDR1 and CDR2 from the germline V gene are SGHDT and YYEEEE. The CDR3 spans 13 residues. CDR3 loop: CASSFGQFWGYTF. CDR3 sequence (DNA): TGTGCCAGCAGCTTCGGACAGTTCTGGGGCTACACCTTC.

This sequence joins TRBV2 and TRBJ2-1, with D perhaps assigned TRBD1 or TRBD2 (5 bases each). CDR3 length equals 19 residues. Germline V lookup: CDR1 SNHLY, CDR2 FYNNEI. V lost 3 bases, J lost 4 bases, and 25 bases lay in between. The CDR3 region has the DNA TGTGCCAGCAGTGAGGTCTCGTGGGTAAGGTCGGGACGGTACAATGAGCAGTTCTTC. It codes for CASSEVSWVRSGRYNEQFF.

The rearrangement joins TRBV4-3 to TRBJ2-7; 9 bases are shared with TRBD1. CDR1 is LGHNA and CDR2 is YSLEER in the germline V gene. With 3 bases clipped from V and 1 base from J, the junction kept 7 bases outside the gene matches. The CDR3 consists of 16 residues. The CDR3 DNA reads TGCGCCAGCAGCCAGGACTCCGGGACAGGGTCCTACGAGCAGTACTTC. Its protein product is CASSQDSGTGSYEQYF.